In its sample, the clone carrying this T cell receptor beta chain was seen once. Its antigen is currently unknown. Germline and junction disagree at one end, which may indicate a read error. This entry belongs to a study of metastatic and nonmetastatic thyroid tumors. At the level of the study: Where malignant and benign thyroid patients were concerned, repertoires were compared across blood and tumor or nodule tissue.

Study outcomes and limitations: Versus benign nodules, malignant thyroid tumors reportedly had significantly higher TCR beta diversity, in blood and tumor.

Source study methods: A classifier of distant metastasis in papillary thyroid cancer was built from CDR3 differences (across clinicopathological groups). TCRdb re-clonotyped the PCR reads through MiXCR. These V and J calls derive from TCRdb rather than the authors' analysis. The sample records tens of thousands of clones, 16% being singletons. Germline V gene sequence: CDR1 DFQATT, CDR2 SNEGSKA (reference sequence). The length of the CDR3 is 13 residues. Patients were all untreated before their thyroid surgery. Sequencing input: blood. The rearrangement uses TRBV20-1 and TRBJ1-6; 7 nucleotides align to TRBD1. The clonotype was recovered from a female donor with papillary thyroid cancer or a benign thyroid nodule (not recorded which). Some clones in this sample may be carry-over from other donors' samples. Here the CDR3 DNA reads TGCAGTGTCACCGGGACAGATAATTCACCCCTCCAATTT. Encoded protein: CSVTGTDNSPLQF.